This T cell receptor beta chain was captured by sequencing in a study of a mutant IDH1 vaccine in newly diagnosed glioma. For the study at large: Patients were started on vaccination 4-6 weeks after radiotherapy alone, or with temozolomide cycles. Among treated patients, approximately 62% were male and roughly 40% female, and mean age was 40.4 years. Prior therapy was radiotherapy, temozolomide, or both; most received both.

The method was immunoSEQ multiplex PCR; TCRdb's version includes in-frame clones alone and lacks a portion of them. Among 69,000 or so clones listed, around 84% were seen once. A note on this clone: The antigen is not known.

The time point: week 35, safety follow-up. The investigators gave 300 ug of mutant IDH1 20-mer peptide in each vaccine dose, together with topical imiquimod. Astrocytomas found in donors were new, WHO grade 3 or 4, IDH1-mutant and ATRX-lost. The CDR3 contains 15 residues. The ends were cut back, 2 bases at V and 0 bases at J, with 8 bases in the middle. Germline V gene data show CDR1 as SGHTA and CDR2 as FQGNSA. Sequencing was performed on PBMCs, taken from a glioma patient whose treatment included an IDH1 peptide vaccine. This sequence joins TRBV7-2 and TRBJ1-3; D not resolved. This TCR derives from a man aged 25 to 40 with glioma. In DNA form, the CDR3 reads TGTGCCAGCAGCTTATCAGTTTTCTCTGGAAACACCATATATTTT. It translates to CASSLSVFSGNTIYF.